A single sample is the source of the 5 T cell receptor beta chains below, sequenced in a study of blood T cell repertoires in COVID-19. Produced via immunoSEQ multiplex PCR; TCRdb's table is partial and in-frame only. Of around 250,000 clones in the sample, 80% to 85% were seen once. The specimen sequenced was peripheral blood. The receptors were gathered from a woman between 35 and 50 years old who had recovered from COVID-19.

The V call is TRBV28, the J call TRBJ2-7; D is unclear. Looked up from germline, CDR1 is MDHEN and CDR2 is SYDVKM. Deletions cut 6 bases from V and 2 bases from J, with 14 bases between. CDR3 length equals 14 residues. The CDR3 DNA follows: TGTGCCAGCAGCCTCGAGGCAGTGACCTACGAGCAGTACTTC. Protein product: CASSLEAVTYEQYF.

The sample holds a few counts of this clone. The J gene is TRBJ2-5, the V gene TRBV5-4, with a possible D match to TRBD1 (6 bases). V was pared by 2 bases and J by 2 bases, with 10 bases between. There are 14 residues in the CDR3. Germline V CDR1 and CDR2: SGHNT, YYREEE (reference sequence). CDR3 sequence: CASSFGQMQETQYF. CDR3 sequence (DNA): TGTGCCAGCAGCTTCGGACAGATGCAAGAGACCCAGTACTTC.

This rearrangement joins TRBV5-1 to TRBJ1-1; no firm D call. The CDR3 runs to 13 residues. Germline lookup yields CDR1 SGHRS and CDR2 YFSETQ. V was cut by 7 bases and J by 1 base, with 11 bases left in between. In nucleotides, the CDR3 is TGCGCCAGCGGCCGTGATGGGAACACTGAAGCTTTCTTT. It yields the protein CASGRDGNTEAFF.

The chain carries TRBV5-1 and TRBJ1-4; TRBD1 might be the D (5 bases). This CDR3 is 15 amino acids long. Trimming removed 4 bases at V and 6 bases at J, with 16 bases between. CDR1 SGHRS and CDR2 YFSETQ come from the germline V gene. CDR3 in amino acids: CASSPSSGEYEKLFF. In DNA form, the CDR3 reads TGCGCCAGCAGCCCCTCCTCGGGGGAGTATGAAAAACTGTTTTTT.

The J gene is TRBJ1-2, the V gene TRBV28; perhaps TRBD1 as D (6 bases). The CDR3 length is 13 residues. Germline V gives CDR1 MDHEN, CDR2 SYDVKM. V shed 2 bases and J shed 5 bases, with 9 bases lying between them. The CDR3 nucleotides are TGTGCCAGCAGTTTAGCAGGGACATATGGCTACACCTTC. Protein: CASSLAGTYGYTF.